The present entry profiles one TCR beta chain with its context. No antigen is known for it. These data are taken from a study of T cell responses to AZD1222 COVID-19 vaccine. There are 13 residues in the CDR3. Looked up from germline, CDR1 is SGHDT and CDR2 is YYEEEE. The J segment lost 7 bases and the V segment lost 2 bases, leaving 3 bases of the junction unmatched. Study-level results: Repertoires were collected only later (after the peak T cell response had occurred). Spike-specific TCR breadth and depth went up after people got two AZD1222 doses. Among those given AZD1222, only 6 or 7 were seropositive at baseline.

TCRdb's copy holds only in-frame clones and misses some; the assay was immunoSEQ multiplex PCR. Among around 130,000 clones listed, more than 85% were seen once. The receptor was derived from an adult in good health. Sample: peripheral blood, taken on day 0 of AZD1222 vaccination. The rearrangement uses TRBV5-6 and TRBJ1-5, with 7 bases fitting TRBD1. CDR3 DNA sequence: TGTGCCAGCAGCTTAGGGACAGCCCAGCCCCAGCATTTT. Translation gives CASSLGTAQPQHF.